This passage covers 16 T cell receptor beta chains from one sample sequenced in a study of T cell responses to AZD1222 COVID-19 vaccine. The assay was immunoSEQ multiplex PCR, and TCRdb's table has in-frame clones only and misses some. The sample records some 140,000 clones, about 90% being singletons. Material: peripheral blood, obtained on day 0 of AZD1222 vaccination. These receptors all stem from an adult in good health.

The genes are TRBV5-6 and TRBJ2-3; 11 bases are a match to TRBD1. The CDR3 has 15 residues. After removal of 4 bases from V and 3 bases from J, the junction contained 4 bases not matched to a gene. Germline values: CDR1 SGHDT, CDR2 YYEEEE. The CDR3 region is CASSAGTGGTDTQYF. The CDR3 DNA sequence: TGTGCCAGCAGCGCCGGGACAGGGGGAACAGATACGCAGTATTTT.

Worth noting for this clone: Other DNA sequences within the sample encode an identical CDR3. The CDR3: CASSLAPGSGNTIYF. The CDR3 DNA follows: TGCGCCAGCAGCTTGGCACCGGGGTCCGGCAACACCATATATTTT. The chain uses TRBV5-1 and TRBJ1-3; D call uncertain. This CDR3 has 15 amino acids. CDR1 SGHRS and CDR2 YFSETQ come from the germline V gene. The V and J ends lost 0 bases and 7 bases respectively, with 14 bases between them.

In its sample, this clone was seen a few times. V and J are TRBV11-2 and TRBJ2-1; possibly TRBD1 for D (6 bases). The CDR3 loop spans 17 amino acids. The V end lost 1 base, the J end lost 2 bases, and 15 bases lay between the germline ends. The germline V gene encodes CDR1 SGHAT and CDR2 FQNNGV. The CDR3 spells CASSLVSRTAPYNEQFF. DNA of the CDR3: TGTGCCAGCAGCTTAGTTTCGCGGACAGCCCCCTACAATGAGCAGTTCTTC.

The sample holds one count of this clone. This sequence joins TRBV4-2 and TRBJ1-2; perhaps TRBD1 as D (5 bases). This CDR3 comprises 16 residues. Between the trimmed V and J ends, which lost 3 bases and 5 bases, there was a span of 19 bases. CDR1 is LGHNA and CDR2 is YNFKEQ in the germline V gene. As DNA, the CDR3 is TGTGCCAGCAGCCAGGGTAGTGGGGGTGACACTTATGGCTACACCTTC. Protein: CASSQGSGGDTYGYTF.

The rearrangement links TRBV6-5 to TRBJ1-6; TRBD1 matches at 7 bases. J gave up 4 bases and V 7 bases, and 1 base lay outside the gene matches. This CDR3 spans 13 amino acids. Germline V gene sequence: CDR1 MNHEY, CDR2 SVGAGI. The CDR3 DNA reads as TGTGCCAGCACAGGGGGGTATAATTCACCCCTCCACTTT. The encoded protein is CASTGGYNSPLHF.

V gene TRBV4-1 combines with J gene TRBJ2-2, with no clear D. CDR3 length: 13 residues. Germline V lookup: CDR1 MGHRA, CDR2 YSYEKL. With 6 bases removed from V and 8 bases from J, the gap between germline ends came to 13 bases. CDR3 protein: CASRRVSSGELFF. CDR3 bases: TGCGCCAGCAGACGGGTTAGTTCTGGGGAGCTGTTTTTT.

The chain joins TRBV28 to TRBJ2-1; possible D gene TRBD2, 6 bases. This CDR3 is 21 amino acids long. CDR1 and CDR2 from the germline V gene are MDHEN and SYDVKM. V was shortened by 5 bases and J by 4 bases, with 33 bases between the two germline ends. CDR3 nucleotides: TGTGCCAGCAGTCCTAGGACTGGGCAGGGTGGAGGGTACGGGGGTTACAATGAGCAGTTCTTC. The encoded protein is CASSPRTGQGGGYGGYNEQFF.

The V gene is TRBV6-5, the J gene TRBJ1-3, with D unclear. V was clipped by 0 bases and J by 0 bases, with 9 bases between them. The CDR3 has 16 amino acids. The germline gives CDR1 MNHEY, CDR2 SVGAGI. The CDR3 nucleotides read TGTGCCAGCAGTTACTCGACGGTCAGCTCTGGAAACACCATATATTTT. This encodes CASSYSTVSSGNTIYF.

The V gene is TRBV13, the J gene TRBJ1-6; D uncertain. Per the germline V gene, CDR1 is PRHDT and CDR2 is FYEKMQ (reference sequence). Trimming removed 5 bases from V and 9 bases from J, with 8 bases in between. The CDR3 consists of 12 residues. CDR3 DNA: TGTGCCAGCAGCGCCGCGTCTTCACCCCTCCACTTT. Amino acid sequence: CASSAASSPLHF.

This CDR3 is CASSPTGTEYNSPLHF. The CDR3 coding sequence is TGTGCCAGCTCACCGACCGGGACAGAGTATAATTCACCCCTCCACTTT. The chain couples TRBV18 to TRBJ1-6; 7 nucleotides line up with TRBD1. In germline, CDR1 is KGHSH, CDR2 LQKENI. This CDR3 contains 16 residues. Trimming took 3 bases from V and 4 from J; bases not matched to a gene: 6.

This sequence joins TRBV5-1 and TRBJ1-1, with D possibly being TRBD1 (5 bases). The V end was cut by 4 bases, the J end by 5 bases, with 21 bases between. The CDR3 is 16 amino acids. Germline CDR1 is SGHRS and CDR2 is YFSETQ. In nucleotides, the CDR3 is TGCGCCAGCAGCCCTCCCTCCCAGGGAAAGGGGACTGAAGCTTTCTTT. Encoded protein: CASSPPSQGKGTEAFF. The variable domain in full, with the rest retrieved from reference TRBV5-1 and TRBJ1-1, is KAGVTQTPRYLIKTRGQQVTLSCSPISGHRSVSWYQQTPGQGLQFLFEYFSETQRNKGNFPGRFSGRQFSNSRSEMNVSTLELGDSALYLCASSPPSQGKGTEAFFGQGTRLTVV.

The CDR3 region is CASSLGGGRTEAFF. The CDR3 DNA reads TGCGCCAGCAGCTTGGGAGGGGGCCGGACTGAAGCTTTCTTT. The gene calls are TRBV5-1 and TRBJ1-1, with TRBD1 identical over 7 bases. The CDR3 length is 14 residues. Germline V lookup: CDR1 SGHRS, CDR2 YFSETQ. With 0 bases clipped from V and 5 bases from J, the junction kept 4 bases outside the gene matches.

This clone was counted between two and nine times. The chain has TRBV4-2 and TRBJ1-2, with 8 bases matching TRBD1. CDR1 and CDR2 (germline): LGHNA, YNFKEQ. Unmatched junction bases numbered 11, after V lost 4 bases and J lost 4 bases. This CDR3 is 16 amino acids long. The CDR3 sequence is CASSPRRGQAIYGYTF. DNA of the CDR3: TGTGCCAGCAGCCCCCGGCGGGGACAGGCGATCTATGGCTACACCTTC.

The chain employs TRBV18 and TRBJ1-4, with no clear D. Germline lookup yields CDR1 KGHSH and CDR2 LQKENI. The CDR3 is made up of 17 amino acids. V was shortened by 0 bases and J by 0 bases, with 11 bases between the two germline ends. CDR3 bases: TGTGCCAGCTCACCACCCCGAAGGGAAGCAACTAATGAAAAACTGTTTTTT. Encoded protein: CASSPPRREATNEKLFF.

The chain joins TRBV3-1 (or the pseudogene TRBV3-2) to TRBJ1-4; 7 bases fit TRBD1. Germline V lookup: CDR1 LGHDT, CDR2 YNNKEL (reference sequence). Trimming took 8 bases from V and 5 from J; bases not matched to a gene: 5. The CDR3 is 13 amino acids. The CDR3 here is CASEDRANEKLFF. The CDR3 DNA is TGTGCCAGCGAAGACAGGGCGAATGAAAAACTGTTTTTT.

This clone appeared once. CDR3 DNA sequence: TGTGCCAGCAGTTTTAAATCTTTCGGGGCCTTCGGGGTCACTGAAGCTTTCTTT. As protein: CASSFKSFGAFGVTEAFF. This chain links TRBV27 with TRBJ1-1; perhaps TRBD1 as D (5 bases). This CDR3 has 18 amino acids. Trimming removed 3 bases from V and 4 bases from J, with 24 bases in between. The germline V gene has CDR1 MNHEY and CDR2 SMNVEV (reference sequence).